Included here is one TCR beta chain sequence, with context. Its antigen remains unknown. The data belong to a study of cytomegalovirus exposure and HLA in healthy donors. General study findings and limits: TCR beta V segments were, for the most part, productive about 87% or about 30% of the time in an earlier analysis. The HLA-A and HLA-B alleles of most subjects were reportedly predicted accurately from TCR beta sequences.

PCR primers comprised 60 Vbeta and 13 Jbeta primers. Method: immunoSEQ multiplex PCR; TCRdb's copy keeps in-frame clones and lacks some. The table records about 140,000 clones, around 80% of them present only once. From germline, CDR1 is SGHRS and CDR2 YFSETQ. The CDR3 runs 18 residues. The V and J ends lost 1 base and 1 base, in that order; junction bases with no gene match: 8. V and J are TRBV5-1 and TRBJ2-1; 10 bases map to TRBD2. The specimen sequenced was PBMCs. The TCR was taken from a male donor in good health and CMV-seronegative. CDR3 residues: CASSLTIAGGGSYNEQFF. CDR3 bases: TGCGCCAGCAGCTTGACGATAGCGGGGGGCGGGTCCTACAATGAGCAGTTCTTC.